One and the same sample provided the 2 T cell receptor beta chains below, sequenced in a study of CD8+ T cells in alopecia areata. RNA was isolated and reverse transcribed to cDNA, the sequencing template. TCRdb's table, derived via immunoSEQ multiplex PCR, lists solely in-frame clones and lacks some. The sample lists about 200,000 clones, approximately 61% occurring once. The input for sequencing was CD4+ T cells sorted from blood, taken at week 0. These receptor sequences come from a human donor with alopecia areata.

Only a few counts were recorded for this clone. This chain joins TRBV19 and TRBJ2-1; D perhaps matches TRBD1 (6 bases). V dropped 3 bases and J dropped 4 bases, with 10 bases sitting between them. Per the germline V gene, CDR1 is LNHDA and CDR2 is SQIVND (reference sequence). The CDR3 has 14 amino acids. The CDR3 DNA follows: TGTGCCAGTAGTATTGACAGGTGGTACAATGAGCAGTTCTTC. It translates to CASSIDRWYNEQFF.

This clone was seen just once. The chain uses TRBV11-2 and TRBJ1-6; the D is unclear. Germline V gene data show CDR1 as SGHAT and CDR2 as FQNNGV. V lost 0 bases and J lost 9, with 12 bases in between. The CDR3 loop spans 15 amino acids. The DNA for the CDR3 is TGTGCCAGCAGCTTAGAGCAAGCGTTTAGTTCACCCCTCCACTTT. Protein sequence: CASSLEQAFSSPLHF.